Below, 14 T cell receptor beta chains from the same sample are listed, as sequenced in a study of cytomegalovirus exposure and HLA in healthy donors. The PCR was carried out with 60 Vbeta primers and 13 Jbeta primers. Produced via immunoSEQ multiplex PCR; TCRdb's table is partial and in-frame only. The data contain 100,000 or so clones, approximately 84% of them singletons. Material: PBMCs. The source is a young man in good health and CMV-seronegative.

The sample holds a few counts of this clone. The chain recombines TRBV5-6 with TRBJ1-5; D is unresolved. The germline gives CDR1 SGHDT, CDR2 YYEEEE. Trimming shortened V by 0 bases and J by 9 bases, and 10 bases separated the two germline ends. The CDR3 length is 13 residues. CDR3 protein: CASSLGRGRPQHF. The CDR3 coding sequence is TGTGCCAGCAGCTTGGGGCGAGGAAGGCCCCAGCATTTT.

The chain recombines TRBV4-3 with TRBJ1-1; D is undetermined. The length of the CDR3 is 14 residues. Trimming pared 0 bases from V and 4 bases from J, leaving 9 bases between. Germline CDR1 reads LGHNA; CDR2 reads YSLEER. The CDR3 region is CASSQEAGFTEAFF. For the CDR3, the DNA is TGCGCCAGCAGCCAAGAGGCCGGGTTCACTGAAGCTTTCTTT.

The chain has TRBV30 and TRBJ1-5; 10 bases align to TRBD1. With V trimmed by 1 base and J by 2 bases, 2 bases remained unmatched. This CDR3 has 15 amino acids. Germline V lookup: CDR1 GTSNPN, CDR2 SVGIG (reference sequence). The CDR3 region is CAWSGDRGGNQPQHF. DNA of the CDR3: TGTGCCTGGAGTGGGGACAGGGGTGGCAATCAGCCCCAGCATTTT.

This sequence joins TRBV6-5 and TRBJ2-5; D is possibly TRBD1 (5 bases). Trimming shortened V by 6 bases and J by 5 bases, and 13 bases separated the two germline ends. This CDR3 has 13 amino acids. Germline V gene lookup returns CDR1 MNHEY and CDR2 SVGAGI. The CDR3: CASSLGRGETQYF. In DNA, the CDR3 is TGTGCCAGCAGCTTGGGGCGAGGTGAGACCCAGTACTTC.

The chain carries TRBV7-8 and TRBJ1-5; D gene ambiguous. Deletions cut 3 bases from V and 0 bases from J, with 6 bases between. Germline values: CDR1 SGHVS, CDR2 FQNEAQ. The CDR3 sequence is 14 residues long. CDR3 residues: CASSFRGSNQPQHF. CDR3 coding DNA: TGTGCCAGCAGCTTTCGGGGTAGCAATCAGCCCCAGCATTTT.

The J gene is TRBJ1-4, the V gene TRBV9; weak D call: TRBD1 (5 bases). CDR3 length equals 15 residues. V dropped 2 bases and J dropped 2 bases, with 10 bases sitting between them. Germline CDR1 SGDLS, CDR2 YYNGEE. The CDR3 sequence: CASSVGGTTNEKLFF. The DNA for the CDR3 is TGTGCCAGCAGCGTGGGCGGGACTACTAATGAAAAACTGTTTTTT.

CDR3 loop: CASSVGGGEQYF. The CDR3 coding sequence is TGTGCCAGCAGCGTAGGCGGAGGCGAGCAGTACTTC. The chain employs TRBV9 and TRBJ2-7; D might be TRBD2 (5 bases). Germline V CDR1 and CDR2: SGDLS, YYNGEE. V was cut by 0 bases and J by 6 bases, with 7 bases left in between. The CDR3 sequence is 12 residues long.

The chain is built from TRBV5-4 and TRBJ1-1; D is undetermined. Trimming took off 4 bases at V and 1 base at J, with 11 bases between the two ends. Germline lookup yields CDR1 SGHNT and CDR2 YYREEE (reference sequence). The CDR3 runs 14 residues. CDR3 nucleotide sequence: TGTGCCAGCAGCCTTGCATCTACGAACACTGAAGCTTTCTTT. Amino acid sequence: CASSLASTNTEAFF. The variable domain in full, completed from reference TRBV5-4 and TRBJ1-1, reads ETGVTQSPTHLIKTRGQQVTLRCSSQSGHNTVSWYQQALGQGPQFIFQYYREEENGRGNFPPRFSGLQFPNYSSELNVNALELDDSALYLCASSLASTNTEAFFGQGTRLTVV.

Only a few counts were recorded for this clone. V usage is TRBV5-1 and J usage is TRBJ2-3; D perhaps matches TRBD2 (5 bases). Trimming cost V 4 bases and J 1 base, with 16 bases left between them. Germline V gene lookup returns CDR1 SGHRS and CDR2 YFSETQ. The CDR3 runs 16 residues. In nucleotides, the CDR3 is TGCGCCAGCAGCCTCGAAGGAGGAGGTGGCACAGATACGCAGTATTTT. This sequence encodes CASSLEGGGGTDTQYF.

For the CDR3, the DNA is TGTGCCAGCAGCTTAACGGTCGGACAGGGGCCGTACAATGAGCAGTTCTTC. As protein: CASSLTVGQGPYNEQFF. This chain uses TRBV11-2 with TRBJ2-1; 9 bases map to TRBD1. V gave up 2 bases and J gave up 4 bases; unmatched junction bases: 9. CDR3 length: 17 amino acids. Per the germline V gene, CDR1 is SGHAT and CDR2 is FQNNGV.

The chain carries TRBV6-1 and TRBJ1-1, with 11 bases aligning to TRBD1. This CDR3 is built from 14 residues. V lost 10 bases and J lost 11; bases outside the gene matches: 15. The germline gives CDR1 MNHNS, CDR2 SASEGT. The CDR3 region has the DNA TGTGCCACCCCAAAAACCAGGACAGGGGGCCGGGCTTTCTTT. Translating gives CATPKTRTGGRAFF.

This clone has a single count. This chain connects TRBV7-9 to TRBJ2-3; tentatively, D is TRBD2 (5 bases). V was pared by 5 bases and J by 2 bases, with 20 bases between. The germline CDR1 and CDR2 sequences are SEHNR and FQNEAQ (reference sequence). There are 17 residues in the CDR3. This chain's CDR3 is CASSGSGFGGPTDTQYF. CDR3 DNA: TGTGCCAGCAGCGGATCGGGCTTCGGAGGCCCCACAGATACGCAGTATTTT.

This chain connects TRBV30 to TRBJ2-7; the match to TRBD2 covers 14 bases. Germline CDR1 reads GTSNPN; CDR2 reads SVGIG (reference sequence). CDR3 length equals 20 residues. V gave up 0 bases and J gave up 3 bases; unmatched junction bases: 16. Written as DNA, the CDR3 is TGTGCCTGGAGTGTCGGAGCCGGGACTAGCGGGAGTGCCCCCTACTACGAGCAGTACTTC. Translated: CAWSVGAGTSGSAPYYEQYF.

V and J are TRBV5-4 and TRBJ2-7; TRBD2 might be the D (6 bases). V was trimmed by 3 bases and J by 9 bases, leaving 13 bases between them. Germline V CDR1 and CDR2: SGHNT, YYREEE (reference sequence). The CDR3 runs to 12 residues. CDR3 nucleotide sequence: TGTGCCAGCAGCTCCGGGACTTCGGGGCAGTACTTC. This codes for CASSSGTSGQYF.